The TCR beta chain described here comes from a study of blood T cell repertoires in COVID-19. Looking at the study overall: Some COVID-19 samples were acute and others convalescent; all came from the United States, Italy and Spain.

The CDR3 has 14 residues. The V segment lost 6 bases and the J segment 8 bases; nucleotides outside the gene matches: 6. The germline V gene has CDR1 MNHEY and CDR2 SVGAGI. This clone was detected a few times. Measured with immunoSEQ multiplex PCR; TCRdb has only the in-frame clones, and not every one. The repertoire has some 170,000 clones, approximately 88% of them found once; the top ten carry about 10%. This chain uses TRBV6-5 with TRBJ1-4, with 10 positions matching TRBD1. Sequenced: peripheral blood. This TCR derives from a woman aged 80 or older with active or convalescent COVID-19. The CDR3 DNA sequence: TGTGCCAGCAGCTCGGGACAGGGGCTCGAAAAACTGTTTTTT. It encodes CASSSGQGLEKLFF.